The clone carrying this TCR beta chain has a count of ten or more. Its cognate antigen is unknown. This sample is drawn from a study of neurological immune-mediated disorders. Stored at -80 C, 2 million PBMCs were the source of the unsorted libraries. Findings of the study overall: Grouping of repertoires by phylogeny put those of 18 of 34 multiple sclerosis patients into a single related-CDR3 cluster, a possible signature.

Deletions cut 5 bases from V and 4 bases from J, with 15 bases between. The CDR3 consists of 16 residues. The team produced cDNA through 5'RACE using 10-nucleotide random UMIs. TCRdb processed the 5' RACE reads anew with MiXCR; each CDR3 protein has one entry. This sample has tens of thousands of distinct CDR3 sequences, with about 3.4% found just once. V and J are TRBV12-3 or TRBV12-4 and TRBJ1-6; D is perhaps TRBD1 (5 bases). The TCR sequence derives from a man aged 40-50 years with multiple sclerosis. The material sequenced was PBMCs. The CDR3 DNA reads as TGTGCCAGCAGTGACACAGGACTGACTTATAATTCACCCCTCCACTTT. The encoded protein is CASSDTGLTYNSPLHF.